This section outlines one T cell receptor (beta chain) sequence together with its context. This entry is derived from a study of blood T cell repertoires in COVID-19. V lost 5 bases to trimming and J lost 4 bases; unmatched junction nucleotides: 5. The V gene's germline CDR1 is SGHTS and CDR2 YDEGEE. The length of the CDR3 is 13 residues. Sequencing used immunoSEQ multiplex PCR; TCRdb keeps in-frame clones, though not all of them. The profile covers around 270,000 clones, with 86% appearing a single time and roughly 9.8% taken by the ten largest. The gene calls are TRBV5-8 and TRBJ1-1; 7 nucleotides match TRBD1. Specimen: peripheral blood. This TCR came from a man aged 35-49 years who had recovered from COVID-19. CDR3 sequence (DNA): TGTGCCAGCAGACAGACAGGGTCCACTGAAGCTTTCTTT. Its protein is CASRQTGSTEAFF.